This T cell receptor beta chain was recovered during a study of T-cell reconstitution after alpha-beta-depleted transplantation in children. V lost 3 bases to trimming and J lost 1 base; unmatched junction nucleotides: 10. The CDR3 length is 17 residues. Unique molecular identifiers were incorporated when the TCRbeta library was constructed. TCRdb analysed the PCR reads with MiXCR anew, one entry per CDR3 protein. Of approximately 340,000 distinct CDR3 sequences listed, over 9% were seen once; the top ten hold less than 2.5%. This chain uses TRBV23-1 with TRBJ2-7, with 9 bases that match TRBD2. TRBV23-1 is filed as an ORF, its function uncertain. Specimen: PBMCs from the stem cell graft donor, collected from the stem cell graft. The TCR sequence derives from a human donor who donated a stem cell graft to a child with acute lymphoblastic leukemia. Here the CDR3 DNA reads TGCGCCAGCAGTCAGCCGGGACTAGCCCTAAGTTCCTACGAGCAGTACTTC. The encoded protein is CASSQPGLALSSYEQYF.